The rows below give T cell receptor beta chains drawn from one sample of a study of T cell responses to AZD1222 COVID-19 vaccine. Clones were read by immunoSEQ multiplex PCR, and TCRdb kept only the in-frame ones, dropping some. The table lists approximately 140,000 clones, around 91% of them singletons, with approximately 5.2% in the top ten. The input for sequencing was peripheral blood, taken on day 0 of AZD1222 vaccination. These receptors were collected from an adult in good health. CDR3s leave out the opening cysteine and the closing phenylalanine or tryptophan. Each record gives: CDR3 length, V gene, J gene, CDR3 protein.

14	TRBV6-5	TRBJ1-5	ASSYGRVGPNQPQH
13	TRBV24-1	TRBJ1-3	ATSDPRGSGNTIY
16	TRBV27	TRBJ2-2	ASSLETPWTGVTGELF
11	TRBV12-3/TRBV12-4	TRBJ1-1	ASSRTVATEAF
11	TRBV3-1/TRBV3-2	TRBJ1-1	ASSQDRATEAF
12	TRBV27	TRBJ2-1	ASSPLGLDNEQF
12	TRBV3-1/TRBV3-2	TRBJ1-3	ASSQSGSGNTIY
11	TRBV3-1/TRBV3-2	TRBJ1-4	ASSQIQSGKLF
13	TRBV5-6	TRBJ1-2	ASSLLTGENYGYT
12	TRBV5-1	TRBJ2-7	ASSPRQAYYEQY
14	TRBV7-6	TRBJ2-2	ASSGPGLTNTGELF
12	TRBV5-1	TRBJ1-2	ASSPLTGNYGYT
10	TRBV19	TRBJ2-1	ASSHPGNEQF
11	TRBV12-5	TRBJ1-1	ASGESLNTEAF
14	TRBV5-1	TRBJ1-1	ASSFLVGGTNTEAF
14	TRBV27	TRBJ2-7	ASSLFPRAPAYEQY
11	TRBV19	TRBJ2-3	ASSTEYTDTQY
15	TRBV27	TRBJ2-1	ASSLSNIVLAANEQF
15	TRBV18	TRBJ1-2	ASSPVSVQPSIYGYT
17	TRBV9	TRBJ2-3	ASSVEGLAGLASTDTQY
12	TRBV7-9	TRBJ2-7	ASTPGQGRGEQY
12	TRBV6-6	TRBJ1-4	ASSFKGVDEKLF
11	TRBV6-2/TRBV6-3	TRBJ1-2	ASSYSSVYGYT